The rows below give T cell receptor beta chains drawn from one sample of a study of CD8 T cells in Susac syndrome. TCRdb recomputed calls from the immunoSEQ multiplex PCR reads with MiXCR, one row per CDR3 protein. The sample gives almost 450,000 distinct CDR3 sequences, around 85% of which show up once; more than 0.09% is in the top ten. The specimen sequenced was CD8+ T cells from PBMCs. These receptors came from a human donor with multiple sclerosis. The conserved cysteine and the conserved F or W are not part of the CDR3 here.

length: 13
V: TRBV2
J: TRBJ1-1
CDR3: ANSDVMGAAREAF

length: 16
V: TRBV7-2
J: TRBJ1-4
CDR3: ASSLGQTGDATNEKLF

length: 11
V: TRBV10-3
J: TRBJ1-1
CDR3: AISEEGLIEAF

length: 9
V: TRBV11-2
J: TRBJ1-1
CDR3: AVTGNTEAF

length: 12
V: TRBV6-1
J: TRBJ2-5
CDR3: ASTPRDYQETQY

length: 13
V: TRBV11-2
J: TRBJ1-5
CDR3: ASSLTGDGNQPQH

length: 13
V: TRBV20-1
J: TRBJ2-1
CDR3: SARTDRGQRSEQF

length: 14
V: TRBV7-9
J: TRBJ1-3
CDR3: ASRKGSAGAGNTIY

length: 11
V: TRBV5-1
J: TRBJ2-7
CDR3: ASSLYRSHEQY

length: 11
V: TRBV2
J: TRBJ2-5
CDR3: ASSWTYQETQY

length: 13
V: TRBV5-1
J: TRBJ2-5
CDR3: ASSLGLAGAETQY

length: 14
V: TRBV6-6
J: TRBJ2-5
CDR3: ASSQPGQGAPETQY

length: 13
V: TRBV2
J: TRBJ2-1
CDR3: ASSRDGSSYNEQF

length: 9
V: TRBV20-1
J: TRBJ1-1
CDR3: SASNRLEAF

length: 10
V: TRBV6-5
J: TRBJ2-7
CDR3: ASKSSSYEQY

length: 13
V: TRBV12-3/TRBV12-4
J: TRBJ2-2
CDR3: ASSLADSGAGELF

length: 14
V: TRBV7-9
J: TRBJ1-1
CDR3: ASSLAPAGGNTEAF

length: 16
V: TRBV6-5
J: TRBJ1-1
CDR3: ASSYLSTGANRYTEAF

length: 15
V: TRBV19
J: TRBJ1-1
CDR3: ASSRTRDHDLNTEAF

length: 14
V: TRBV11-2
J: TRBJ2-3
CDR3: ASSGWSGETTDTQY

length: 9
V: TRBV12-3/TRBV12-4
J: TRBJ2-1
CDR3: ASRGDNEQF

length: 14
V: TRBV13
J: TRBJ2-3
CDR3: ASSSRDTISTDTQY

length: 12
V: TRBV30
J: TRBJ2-2
CDR3: ASDRTGSTGELF

length: 10
V: TRBV10-3
J: TRBJ2-7
CDR3: AIGSNSYEQY

length: 11
V: TRBV19
J: TRBJ1-1
CDR3: ASSMGENTEAF

length: 15
V: TRBV5-4
J: TRBJ2-5
CDR3: ASSEGLAGTYQETQY

length: 10
V: TRBV2
J: TRBJ1-1
CDR3: ASSDSQVEAF

length: 13
V: TRBV7-9
J: TRBJ1-1
CDR3: ASSLVGGLDTEAF

length: 16
V: TRBV27
J: TRBJ2-1
CDR3: ASSPLGAGGPSYNEQF

length: 15
V: TRBV20-1
J: TRBJ2-7
CDR3: SARDQAGTRLTYEQY

length: 12
V: TRBV19
J: TRBJ2-7
CDR3: ASSIDHFSYEQY

length: 13
V: TRBV4-1
J: TRBJ1-2
CDR3: ASSLRDSPAYGYT

length: 12
V: TRBV12-3/TRBV12-4
J: TRBJ1-1
CDR3: ASSLAGTTTEAF

length: 15
V: TRBV4-1
J: TRBJ1-1
CDR3: ASSQGEGVSTNTEAF

length: 12
V: TRBV6-2/TRBV6-3
J: TRBJ1-1
CDR3: ASSYSLLNTEAF

length: 11
V: TRBV4-1
J: TRBJ1-1
CDR3: ASSHTRDSEAF

length: 18
V: TRBV11-2
J: TRBJ2-3
CDR3: ASSHSGLAGHPSSTDTQY

length: 14
V: TRBV6-1
J: TRBJ2-3
CDR3: ASSDLDYNLADTQY

length: 14
V: TRBV4-1
J: TRBJ1-6
CDR3: ASSQGGATYNSPLH

length: 12
V: TRBV19
J: TRBJ1-1
CDR3: ASSIGRANTEAF

length: 12
V: TRBV30
J: TRBJ1-1
CDR3: AWKGDGLNTEAF